This TCR beta chain is from a study of shared clonotypes between healthy human individuals. This clone was detected once. Antigen: not known. The CDR3 is 16 amino acids. Germline values: CDR1 SGDLS, CDR2 YYNGEE. The junction had 7 bases not matched to a gene; V was cut back by 0 bases and J by 1 base. Only in-frame clones appear in the TCRdb table, and some are missing; sequencing was by immunoSEQ multiplex PCR. This table holds roughly 320,000 clones, around 87% found once. Study results and limitations: Limited genetic and exposure-history diversity came from having few donors. Across subsets, estimated richness was generally greater for naive than for memory populations.

The chain employs TRBV9 and TRBJ2-7; 7 bases are shared with TRBD2. The sequenced sample consisted of memory CD8+ T cells sorted from blood. Sample subset: CD45RO+ cells pooled with CCR7-negative TemRA cells. This receptor was obtained from a man between 18 and 29 years old in good health. This chain's CDR3 is CASSVAASGGSYEQYF. In DNA, the CDR3 is TGTGCCAGCAGCGTAGCAGCTAGCGGTGGGTCCTACGAGCAGTACTTC. Variable domain in full (rest from reference TRBV9 and TRBJ2-7): DSGVTQTPKHLITATGQRVTLRCSPRSGDLSVYWYQQSLDQGLQFLIQYYNGEERAKGNILERFSAQQFPDLHSELNLSSLELGDSALYFCASSVAASGGSYEQYFGPGTRLTVT.